A single TCR beta chain is shown here with its context. In its sample, this clonotype was seen a few times. Its antigen remains undetermined. No base quality information exists; no much larger clone differs at one position. PBMCs were isolated by Ficoll-Paque density gradient centrifugation. This record belongs to a study of T-cell memory formation after mild COVID-19 (dated by TCRdb to 2020 to 2023). Regarding the research as a whole: Most TCR sequence clusters were specific to one of the two donors. T-cell clones expanding and contracting after mild COVID-19 in two donors were tracked by longitudinal TCRalpha and TCRbeta repertoire sequencing. Two young, previously healthy adult volunteers, one female and one male, were included in the cohort.

CDR1 and CDR2, looked up from the germline V gene, are KGHSH and LQKENI. Clipping removes 1 base from V and 7 bases from J, with 2 as the unmatched junction base count. The CDR3 goes from the cysteine to the phenylalanine over 14 residues. Only the CDR3 DNA is retained, 42 bases long and in frame from the first base. Study-wide findings and limitations: From day 15 to 85, contracting clones showed balanced CD4/CD8 phenotypes, whereas a second wave of clones that expanded from day 15 to 37 leaned towards CD4+. Contracting CD4+ clones turned up mainly in the CM and EM memory subsets, whereas EMRA was where CD8+ clones were enriched. SARS-CoV-2 specificity of the second-wave clones peaking on day 37 was not confirmed. The study included only a couple of mild cases, and larger cohorts that include severe cases with pre-infection samples were judged to be necessary. The detection of some responding clones in pre-infection memory suggests that pre-existing cross-reactive memory T cells joined the SARS-CoV-2 response.

Instrument used: Illumina NovaSeq 6000. Using 5'RACE with constant-segment primers, TCRalpha and TCRbeta cDNA libraries were constructed, with sample barcodes and unique molecular identifiers added in the process. Trizol reagent was used to extract RNA from every sample. Amplification of the libraries took two PCR steps, and the second step added a second sample barcode plus Illumina TruSeq adapters. Sequencing of libraries was performed on an Illumina NovaSeq with 2 x 150 bp paired-end reads. Regarding the original processing steps: With migec v1.2.7, reads were demultiplexed and then collapsed into UMI-guided consensus sequences. Using mixcr v2.1.11, UMI consensuses were aligned to TRA and TRB V and J templates and then assembled into clonotypes. Clonotypes were classified as expanded or contracted when called significant by both edgeR and NoisET, with noise models trained on biological replicates. For edgeR calls, the thresholds were a false discovery rate-adjusted p below 0.01 and a log2 fold-change of 1. As an exploratory analysis of dynamics, max-normalized trajectories of the 1000 most abundant clonotypes were examined with PCA combined with hierarchical clustering. Separately sequenced CD4+ and CD8+ repertoires were used to assign the CD4 or CD8 phenotype of responding clones. The public reads were reprocessed in TCRdb via fastp at Q25 and MiXCR, keeping in-frame beta chains. One record per CDR3 amino acid sequence lists the most common genes and DNA. TCRdb's processing, not the study's, gives the V and J calls here. This sample lists 300,000 or so distinct CDR3 sequences; approximately 15% were detected once. The top ten clonotypes cover roughly 23% of the sample.

The receptor comes from a young man who had mild COVID-19 (a few samples of this study predate the infection). The sample titles of this study are shuffled in the database, so cell type and time point are left out; the donor was told from shared clones. Recombination connected TRBV18 to TRBJ2-7; a stretch of 12 junction bases matches TRBD1. Input material: PBMCs or a T cell subset sorted from them (not recorded which). The DNA sequence is as follows: TGTGCCAGCTCACCACGGGACAGGGGGCGGGAGCAGTACTTC. Translated, it gives CASSPRDRGREQYF.